The 3 T cell receptor beta chains listed next were all sequenced from one sample in a study of radiation and T cells in renal cell carcinoma. Documented time point: blood 2 weeks post-SBRT. The treatment was: 15 Gy SBRT to primary tumor, nephrectomy 4 weeks later. Assay: immunoSEQ multiplex PCR; the TCRdb copy retains only in-frame clones and omits some. The table has about 130,000 clones, around 89% seen once. Sequencing used blood, obtained from a patient whose treatment included radiotherapy and nephrectomy. The receptors here all came from a woman in her 70s with renal cell carcinoma.

This clone was counted once. The junction does not match germline at one end; this may be a read error. The chain carries TRBV7-6 and TRBJ2-5; D not resolved. The germline CDR1 and CDR2 sequences are SGHVS and FNYEAQ. The CDR3 has 14 residues. The CDR3 DNA reads as TGTGCCAGCAGCTTAGATGGACCCCAAGGGACCCAGTACTTC. It codes for CASSLDGPQGTQYF.

The rearrangement uses TRBV25-1 and TRBJ1-2; D perhaps matches TRBD1 (6 bases). V lost 4 bases and J lost 6, with 12 bases in between. This CDR3 contains 13 residues. Germline loops: CDR1 MGHDK, CDR2 SYGVNS. CDR3 sequence reads: CASSVGGGDGYTF. In DNA form, the CDR3 reads TGTGCCAGCAGTGTAGGGGGAGGCGATGGCTACACCTTC.

This clone occurred a few times. The chain has TRBV5-4 and TRBJ1-1; no firm D call. Per germline, CDR1 SGHNT and CDR2 YYREEE (reference sequence). Trimming removed 0 bases from V and 1 base from J, with 10 bases in between. The CDR3 has 15 residues. CDR3 loop: CASSLERLRNTEAFF. The CDR3 DNA reads as TGTGCCAGCAGCTTGGAAAGACTTAGGAACACTGAAGCTTTCTTT.